These 22 T cell receptor beta chains originate from one sample sequenced in a study of T-cell reconstitution after alpha-beta-depleted transplantation in children. Unique molecular identifiers were used in preparing the TCRbeta library. From the PCR reads, TCRdb called clonotypes with MiXCR, one entry per CDR3 protein. The repertoire holds 750,000 to 950,000 distinct CDR3 sequences, with 16% as singletons. The specimen was PBMCs, mostly from graft donor cells, collected 360 days after TCRalphabeta/CD19-depleted stem cell transplant. The receptor set was obtained from a male patient aged 10 to 17 who had a stem cell transplant for acute lymphoblastic leukemia, so the T cells may come from the graft donor.

This clonotype has only a few counts. The chain carries TRBV19 and TRBJ2-1; 8 bases match TRBD2. The CDR3 spans 14 residues. The germline CDR1 and CDR2 sequences are LNHDA and SQIVND (reference sequence). V shed 8 bases and J 6 bases; nucleotides not matched to a gene: 9. This chain's CDR3 is CASEAGAVPNEQFF. As DNA, the CDR3 is TGTGCCAGTGAAGCGGGAGCCGTACCCAATGAGCAGTTCTTC. Full variable domain (remainder filled in from reference TRBV19 and TRBJ2-1): DGGITQSPKYLFRKEGQNVTLSCEQNLNHDAMYWYRQDPGQGLRLIYYSQIVNDFQKGDIAEGYSVSREKKESFPLTVTSAQKNPTAFYLCASEAGAVPNEQFFGPGTRLTVL.

In its sample, this clonotype was seen a few times. The rearrangement links TRBV20-1 to TRBJ1-1, with D possibly TRBD1 on 6 matching bases. V lost 3 bases and J lost 4, with 12 bases in between. There are 13 residues in the CDR3. Germline values: CDR1 DFQATT, CDR2 SNEGSKA (reference sequence). This chain's CDR3 is CSASVRGGTEAFF. The CDR3 nucleotides read TGCAGTGCTAGCGTTAGGGGGGGCACTGAAGCTTTCTTT.

The J gene is TRBJ2-2, the V gene TRBV20-1; D tentatively fits TRBD1 or TRBD2 (5 bases each). CDR1 and CDR2 from the germline V gene are DFQATT and SNEGSKA (reference sequence). Trimming cost V 6 bases and J 3 bases, with 20 bases left between them. The CDR3 loop spans 16 amino acids. As DNA, the CDR3 is TGCAGTGCACCTCAGCGTACGGGGCGCTACACCGGGGAGCTGTTTTTT. It translates to CSAPQRTGRYTGELFF.

This clonotype has just a few counts. The chain has TRBV5-1 and TRBJ2-1; TRBD2 is a possible D gene (5 bases). V shed 1 base and J shed 6 bases, with 11 bases lying between them. CDR3 length: 14 amino acids. Per germline, CDR1 SGHRS and CDR2 YFSETQ. CDR3 DNA: TGCGCCAGCAGCTTGTTGGTAGCGCCCAATGAGCAGTTCTTC. It yields the protein CASSLLVAPNEQFF.

The chain recombines TRBV7-3 with TRBJ2-1; tentatively, D is TRBD2 (6 bases). Trimming removed 5 bases from V and 4 bases from J, with 12 bases in between. CDR1 is SGHTA, CDR2 FQGTGA, per germline. The CDR3 spans 14 residues. CDR3 sequence reads: CASSPDYRYNEQFF. The CDR3 DNA reads TGTGCCAGCAGCCCGGACTACCGGTACAATGAGCAGTTCTTC.

The rearrangement joins TRBV11-2 to TRBJ1-3, with D possibly TRBD1 on 6 matching bases. CDR1 and CDR2 from the germline V gene are SGHAT and FQNNGV. This CDR3 is built from 14 residues. The V end lost 5 bases, the J end lost 2 bases, and 10 bases lay between the germline ends. In DNA form, the CDR3 reads TGTGCCAGCAGCCGATCAGGGGCTGGAAACACCATATATTTT. It translates to CASSRSGAGNTIYF.

The chain couples TRBV10-3 to TRBJ2-1; tentative D call: TRBD1 (5 bases). Looked up from germline, CDR1 is ENHRY and CDR2 is SYGVKD. The CDR3 contains 14 residues. Trimming stripped 5 bases from V and 6 bases from J, with 14 bases between. This chain's CDR3 is CAISPQGPGNEQFF. The CDR3 nucleotides read TGTGCCATCAGTCCCCAGGGTCCGGGCAATGAGCAGTTCTTC.

V is TRBV7-2 and J is TRBJ1-6; possible D gene TRBD1, 5 bases. Germline V gene sequence: CDR1 SGHTA, CDR2 FQGNSA. V was trimmed by 3 bases and J by 4 bases, leaving 7 bases between them. The CDR3 loop spans 14 amino acids. The CDR3 loop is CASSLGLYNSPLHF. The CDR3, as DNA: TGTGCCAGCAGCTTGGGACTTTATAATTCACCCCTCCACTTT.

The table lists this clonotype with a few counts. The chain couples TRBV5-1 to TRBJ2-1, with a tentative D call TRBD2 (5 bases). This CDR3 has 17 residues. The germline gives CDR1 SGHRS, CDR2 YFSETQ. The germline V and J ends were trimmed by 0 bases and 3 bases, with 16 bases remaining between them. The CDR3 DNA follows: TGCGCCAGCAGCTTGGGGGCGTTGGGGAGAAACTACAATGAGCAGTTCTTC. Amino acid sequence: CASSLGALGRNYNEQFF.

The V gene is TRBV5-1, the J gene TRBJ2-3; D gene unclear. Between the trimmed V and J ends, which lost 3 bases and 4 bases, there was a span of 15 bases. Germline V gene sequence: CDR1 SGHRS, CDR2 YFSETQ. The length of the CDR3 is 15 residues. The CDR3 DNA reads TGCGCCAGCAGCTCGTCGATCGGGTCGGCAGATACGCAGTATTTT. Encoded protein: CASSSSIGSADTQYF. Together with reference TRBV5-1 and TRBJ2-3, the CDR3 gives the full variable domain: KAGVTQTPRYLIKTRGQQVTLSCSPISGHRSVSWYQQTPGQGLQFLFEYFSETQRNKGNFPGRFSGRQFSNSRSEMNVSTLELGDSALYLCASSSSIGSADTQYFGPGTRLTVL.

This clonotype was recorded a few times. The chain joins TRBV7-9 to TRBJ2-1; 8 bases are shared with TRBD2. The CDR3 runs 16 residues. Germline-derived CDR1 and CDR2 are SEHNR and FQNEAQ (reference sequence). The V and J ends lost 1 base and 8 bases, in that order; junction bases with no gene match: 10. The CDR3 sequence: CASSLGPSGSIDEQFF. The CDR3 DNA reads as TGTGCCAGCAGCTTAGGCCCCAGCGGGAGTATAGATGAGCAGTTCTTC.

The CDR3 sequence is CASSLAVGTQETQYF. CDR3 DNA sequence: TGCGCCAGCAGCTTGGCGGTCGGGACCCAAGAGACCCAGTACTTC. The V call is TRBV5-1, the J call TRBJ2-5, with D possibly being TRBD1 or TRBD2 (5 bases each). The CDR3 is 15 amino acids. V was pared by 0 bases and J by 1 base, with 10 bases between. In germline, CDR1 is SGHRS, CDR2 YFSETQ.

The chain is built from TRBV5-5 and TRBJ2-1; TRBD2 is a possible D gene (6 bases). Looked up from germline, CDR1 is SGHKS and CDR2 is YYEKEE (reference sequence). This CDR3 is 16 amino acids long. Trimming took 4 bases from V and 1 from J, leaving 15 bases between them. CDR3 coding DNA: TGTGCCAGCAGCCCTATTAGCGGAGGATCCTACAATGAGCAGTTCTTC. Protein: CASSPISGGSYNEQFF. The full variable domain, with the rest looked up from reference TRBV5-5 and TRBJ2-1, is DAGVTQSPTHLIKTRGQQVTLRCSPISGHKSVSWYQQVLGQGPQFIFQYYEKEERGRGNFPDRFSARQFPNYSSELNVNALLLGDSALYLCASSPISGGSYNEQFFGPGTRLTVL.

This clonotype was counted a few times. CDR3 coding DNA: TGCGCCAGCAGCCAACTTCCGGGACTAGCGGGAGGAGATACGCAGTATTTT. Translating it yields CASSQLPGLAGGDTQYF. J is TRBJ2-3 and V is TRBV4-1; TRBD2 matches at 15 bases. J was trimmed by 5 bases and V by 2 bases; bases with no gene match: 5. The germline V gene has CDR1 MGHRA and CDR2 YSYEKL. The CDR3 contains 17 residues.

V usage is TRBV9 and J usage is TRBJ2-7, with 10 bases aligning to TRBD2. The CDR3 spans 17 residues. With V trimmed by 4 bases and J by 2 bases, 12 bases remained unmatched. The germline CDR1 and CDR2 sequences are SGDLS and YYNGEE. This CDR3 is CASSPSVGSGRPYEQYF. CDR3 DNA: TGTGCCAGCAGCCCCTCGGTGGGTAGCGGGAGGCCCTACGAGCAGTACTTC.

The chain couples TRBV12-3 or TRBV12-4 to TRBJ2-7; D is perhaps TRBD1 (6 bases). Trimming pared 5 bases from V and 3 bases from J, leaving 11 bases between. There are 13 residues in the CDR3. The CDR3 spells CASSHGGFYEQYF. As DNA, the CDR3 is TGTGCCAGCAGTCATGGGGGCTTCTACGAGCAGTACTTC.

This clonotype occurred a few times. This chain links TRBV12-3 or TRBV12-4 with TRBJ2-7; the D gene is possibly TRBD2 (6 bases). The V end lost 2 bases, the J end lost 10 bases, and 21 bases lay between the germline ends. The CDR3 is 15 residues long. The CDR3 coding sequence is TGTGCCAGCAGTTTAAGGTCGGTGCGAGAGGAGGGTCAGTACTTC. It translates to CASSLRSVREEGQYF.

The gene calls are TRBV7-2 and TRBJ2-5; D is possibly TRBD1 (6 bases). The CDR3 covers 14 residues. Germline CDR1 SGHTA, CDR2 FQGNSA. Trimming removed 7 bases from V and 5 bases from J, with 17 bases in between. The CDR3 is CASIPNRVLETQYF. The CDR3 DNA is TGTGCCAGCATTCCCAACAGGGTTTTGGAGACCCAGTACTTC.

The chain is built from TRBV12-3 or TRBV12-4 and TRBJ2-1; D is tentatively TRBD1 or TRBD2 (5 bases each). V shed 6 bases and J shed 7 bases, with 10 bases lying between them. This CDR3 contains 12 residues. The CDR3 spells CASSWGMNEQFF. The CDR3 DNA sequence: TGTGCCAGCAGCTGGGGGATGAATGAGCAGTTCTTC.

The genes are TRBV7-2 and TRBJ2-7, with D maybe TRBD1 (5 bases). The CDR3 extends over 11 amino acids. Germline V gene data show CDR1 as SGHTA and CDR2 as FQGNSA. Trimming cost V 5 bases and J 12 bases, with 14 bases left between them. CDR3 in amino acids: CASSVGPVRYF. The CDR3 DNA reads as TGTGCCAGCAGCGTGGGGCCGGTACGGTACTTC.

V and J are TRBV12-3 or TRBV12-4 and TRBJ2-2; 7 bases align to TRBD1. CDR3 length: 14 amino acids. V shed 6 bases, J shed 7 bases, and the junction held 8 bases outside the gene matches. The CDR3: CASSTDRVGGELFF. In DNA form, the CDR3 reads TGTGCCAGCAGCACCGACAGGGTTGGCGGGGAGCTGTTTTTT.

This clonotype was picked up many times. V and J are TRBV29-1 and TRBJ2-7; no clear D. The CDR3 runs 10 residues. Looked up from germline, CDR1 is SQVTM and CDR2 is ANQGSEA. V was pared by 6 bases and J by 2 bases, with 5 bases between. This CDR3 is CSVLAYEQYF. The CDR3 DNA is TGCAGCGTACTGGCCTACGAGCAGTACTTC.